The entry below describes one TCR beta chain. This likely came from a read error, as a far larger clone is one base away. The sample belongs to a study of shared clonotypes between healthy human individuals. CDR1 is SGHTA and CDR2 is FQGNSA in the germline V gene. The CDR3 has 13 amino acids. PCR replicates performed on unsorted PBMC used about 300 ng DNA, approximately 30,000 T cell genomes. The authors' processing: Sequence data from immunoSEQ were junction-only and lacked quality scores; consequently, filtering differed. Assay: immunoSEQ multiplex PCR; the TCRdb copy retains only in-frame clones and omits some. Clone size and the V and J calls come from that table; the DNA yielded D and trimming. In the table there are hundreds of thousands of clones, roughly 80% of which are singletons.

J is TRBJ1-2 and V is TRBV7-2; tentative D call: TRBD1 (5 bases). The TCR was taken from a woman aged 40 to 55 in good health. Some clones in this sample may be carry-over from other donors' samples. Sequencing was done on a sample of PBMCs. In nucleotides, the CDR3 is TGTGCCAGCAGCTTATGGCAGGGCCATGGCCACACCTTC. Its translation is CASSLWQGHGHTF. The whole variable domain, filled in from reference TRBV7-2 and TRBJ1-2, reads GAGVSQSPSNKVTEKGKDVELRCDPISGHTALYWYRQSLGQGLEFLIYFQGNSAPDKSGLPSDRFSAERTGGSVSTLTIQRTQQEDSAVYLCASSLWQGHGHTFGSGTRLTVV.